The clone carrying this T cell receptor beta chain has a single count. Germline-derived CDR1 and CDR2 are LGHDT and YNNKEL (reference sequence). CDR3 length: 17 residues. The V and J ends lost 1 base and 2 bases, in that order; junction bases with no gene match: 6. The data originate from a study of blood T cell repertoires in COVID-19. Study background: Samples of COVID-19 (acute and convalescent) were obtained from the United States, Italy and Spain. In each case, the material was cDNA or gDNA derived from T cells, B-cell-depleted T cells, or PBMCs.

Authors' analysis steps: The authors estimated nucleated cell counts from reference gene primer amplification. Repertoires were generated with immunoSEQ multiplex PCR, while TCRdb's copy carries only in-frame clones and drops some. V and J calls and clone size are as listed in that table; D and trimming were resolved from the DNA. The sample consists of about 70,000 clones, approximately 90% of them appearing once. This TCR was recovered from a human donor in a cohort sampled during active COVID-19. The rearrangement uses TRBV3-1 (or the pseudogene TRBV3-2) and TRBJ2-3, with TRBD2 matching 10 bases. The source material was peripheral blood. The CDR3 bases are TGTGCCAGCAGCCAAGGTGGACTAGCGGCAAACACAGATACGCAGTATTTT. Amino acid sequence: CASSQGGLAANTDTQYF.